The 2 T cell receptor beta chains below come from one sample, sequenced in a study of Ad26.COV2.S vaccination and SARS-CoV-2 variants. Profiling relied on immunoSEQ multiplex PCR, and the TCRdb table lists in-frame clones only, not all of them. The data show under 250,000 clones, around 88% seen once. The treatment here: roughly 19 received Ad26.COV2.S at low or high dose, single or two shots; 5 received placebo; per-sample allocation not given. Day 63 after the first vaccine or placebo injection was the time point for sampling. Sequences were derived from peripheral blood, sampled in a trial of Ad26.COV2.S vaccine versus placebo. The origin of the receptors is a person aged 18-60 years who received the Ad26.COV2.S COVID-19 vaccine or a placebo.

The V and J genes are TRBV5-6 and TRBJ1-6; 7 bases match TRBD1. The CDR3 contains 17 residues. Germline CDR1 SGHDT, CDR2 YYEEEE. V gave up 2 bases and J gave up 4 bases; unmatched junction bases: 9. CDR3 nucleotide sequence: TGTGCCAGCAGCTTCCTTCCCGGGACAGAGTATAATTCACCCCTCCACTTT. Encoded protein: CASSFLPGTEYNSPLHF.

The chain recombines TRBV14 with TRBJ1-1; a weak D match, TRBD1 (5 bases). CDR3 length: 14 residues. Trimming removed 4 bases from V and 1 base from J, with 10 bases in between. Germline assignment: CDR1 SGHDN and CDR2 FVKESK. In DNA, the CDR3 is TGTGCCAGCAGCCTTTGGGGCGAGAACACTGAAGCTTTCTTT. Translating gives CASSLWGENTEAFF.